What follows describes a single TCR beta chain. Seattle cases were enrolled at active infection and followed longitudinally. This specimen belongs to a study of blood T cell repertoires in COVID-19. Study as a whole: Acute and convalescent COVID-19 specimens originated in the United States, Italy and Spain. In each case, the material was cDNA or gDNA derived from T cells, B-cell-depleted T cells, or PBMCs.

Source study methods: Amplified reference gene primers provided the basis for estimating nucleated cell counts. The assay was immunoSEQ multiplex PCR, and TCRdb's table has in-frame clones only and misses some. V, J and clone size derive from that table, while D and trimming were established from the DNA sequence. The sample has hundreds of thousands of clones; roughly 90% are singletons. Between the trimmed V and J ends, which lost 2 bases and 6 bases, there was a span of 10 bases. CDR1 is SGHDN and CDR2 is FVKESK in the germline V gene. This CDR3 has 13 residues. Material for sequencing was peripheral blood. V is TRBV14 and J is TRBJ2-5; D is ambiguous. This TCR was recovered from a woman in her 30s with COVID-19, enrolled during active disease. DNA of the CDR3: TGTGCCAGCAGCCAAACCGAGTTCAAGACCCAGTACTTC. Residues: CASSQTEFKTQYF.